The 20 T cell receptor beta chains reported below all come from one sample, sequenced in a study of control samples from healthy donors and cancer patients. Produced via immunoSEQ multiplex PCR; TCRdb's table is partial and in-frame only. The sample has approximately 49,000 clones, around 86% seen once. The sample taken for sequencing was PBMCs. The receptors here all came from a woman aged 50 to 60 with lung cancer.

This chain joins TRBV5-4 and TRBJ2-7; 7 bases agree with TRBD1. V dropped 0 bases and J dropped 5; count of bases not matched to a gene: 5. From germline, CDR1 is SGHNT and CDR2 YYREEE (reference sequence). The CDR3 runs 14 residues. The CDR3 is CASSLGQGIDEQYF. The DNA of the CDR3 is TGTGCCAGCAGCTTGGGACAGGGAATCGACGAGCAGTACTTC.

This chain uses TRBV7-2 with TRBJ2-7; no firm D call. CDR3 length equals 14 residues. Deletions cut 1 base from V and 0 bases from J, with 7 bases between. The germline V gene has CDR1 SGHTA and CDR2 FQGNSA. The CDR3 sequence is CASSLGHTSYEQYF. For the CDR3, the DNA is TGTGCCAGCAGCTTAGGGCACACCTCCTACGAGCAGTACTTC.

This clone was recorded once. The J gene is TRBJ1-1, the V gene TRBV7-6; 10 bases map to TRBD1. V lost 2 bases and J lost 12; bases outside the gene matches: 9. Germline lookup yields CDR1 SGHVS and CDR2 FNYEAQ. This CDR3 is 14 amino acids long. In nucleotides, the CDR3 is TGTGCCAGCAGCTTAACCGACAGGGGGCTAGAGTCTTTCTTT. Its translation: CASSLTDRGLESFF.

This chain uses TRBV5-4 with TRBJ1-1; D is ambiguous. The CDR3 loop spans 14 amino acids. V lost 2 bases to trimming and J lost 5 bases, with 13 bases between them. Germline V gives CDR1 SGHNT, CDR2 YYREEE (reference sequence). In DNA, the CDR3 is TGTGCCAGCAGCTTTTCCAGTGTGTCAACTGAAGCTTTCTTT. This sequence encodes CASSFSSVSTEAFF.

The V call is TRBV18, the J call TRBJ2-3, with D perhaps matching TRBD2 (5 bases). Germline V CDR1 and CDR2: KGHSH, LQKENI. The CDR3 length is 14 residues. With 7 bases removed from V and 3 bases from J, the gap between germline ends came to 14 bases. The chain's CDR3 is CASLGLYFTDTQYF. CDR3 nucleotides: TGTGCCAGCTTAGGACTGTACTTTACAGATACGCAGTATTTT.

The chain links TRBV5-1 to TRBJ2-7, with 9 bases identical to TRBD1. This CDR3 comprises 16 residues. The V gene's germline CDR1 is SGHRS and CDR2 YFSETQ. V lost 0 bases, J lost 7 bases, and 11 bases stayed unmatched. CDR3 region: CASSLAGGQGLLEQYF. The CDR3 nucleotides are TGCGCCAGCAGCTTGGCCGGGGGACAGGGACTCCTTGAGCAGTACTTC.

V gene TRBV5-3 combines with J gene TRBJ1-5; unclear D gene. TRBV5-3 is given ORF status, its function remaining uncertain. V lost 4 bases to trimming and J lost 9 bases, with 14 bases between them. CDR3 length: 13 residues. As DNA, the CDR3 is TGTGCCAGAAGCCGGGTCTTCCCTGGGCCCCAGCATTTT. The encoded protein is CARSRVFPGPQHF.

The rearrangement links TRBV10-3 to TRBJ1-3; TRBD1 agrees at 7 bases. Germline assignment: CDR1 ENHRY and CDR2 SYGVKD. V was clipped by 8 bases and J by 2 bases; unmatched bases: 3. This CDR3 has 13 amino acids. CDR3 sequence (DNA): TGTGCCATCGACCAGGGGGCTGGAAACACCATATATTTT. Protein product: CAIDQGAGNTIYF.

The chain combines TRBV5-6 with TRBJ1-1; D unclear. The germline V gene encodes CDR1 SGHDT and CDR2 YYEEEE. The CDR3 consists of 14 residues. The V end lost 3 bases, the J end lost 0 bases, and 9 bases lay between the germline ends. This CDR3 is CASSYYSLNTEAFF. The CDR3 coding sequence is TGTGCCAGCAGCTACTATTCCTTGAACACTGAAGCTTTCTTT.

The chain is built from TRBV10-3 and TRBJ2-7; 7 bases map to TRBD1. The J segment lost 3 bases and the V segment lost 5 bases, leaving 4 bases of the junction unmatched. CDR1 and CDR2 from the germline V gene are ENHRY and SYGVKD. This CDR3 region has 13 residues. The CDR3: CAISRQGDYEQYF. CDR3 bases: TGTGCCATCAGTAGACAGGGAGACTACGAGCAGTACTTC.

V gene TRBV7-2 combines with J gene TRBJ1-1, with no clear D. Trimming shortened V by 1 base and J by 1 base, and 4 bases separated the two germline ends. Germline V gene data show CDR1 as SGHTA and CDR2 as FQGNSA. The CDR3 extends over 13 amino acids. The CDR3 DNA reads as TGTGCCAGCAGCTTAGACAGGAACACTGAAGCTTTCTTT. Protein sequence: CASSLDRNTEAFF. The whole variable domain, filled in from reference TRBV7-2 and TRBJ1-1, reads GAGVSQSPSNKVTEKGKDVELRCDPISGHTALYWYRQSLGQGLEFLIYFQGNSAPDKSGLPSDRFSAERTGGSVSTLTIQRTQQEDSAVYLCASSLDRNTEAFFGQGTRLTVV.

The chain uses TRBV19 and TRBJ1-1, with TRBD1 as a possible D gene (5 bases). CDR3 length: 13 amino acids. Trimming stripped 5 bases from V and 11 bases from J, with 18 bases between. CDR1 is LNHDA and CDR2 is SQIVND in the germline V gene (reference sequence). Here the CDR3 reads CASSLLLQGGAFF. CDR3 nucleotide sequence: TGTGCCAGTAGTTTACTACTCCAGGGAGGGGCTTTCTTT.

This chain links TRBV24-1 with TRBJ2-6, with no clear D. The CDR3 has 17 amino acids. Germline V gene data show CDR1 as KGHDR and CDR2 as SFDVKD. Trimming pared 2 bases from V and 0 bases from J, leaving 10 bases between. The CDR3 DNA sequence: TGTGCCACCAGTGATTACGGCGAGCTCTCTGGGGCCAACGTCCTGACTTTC. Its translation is CATSDYGELSGANVLTF.

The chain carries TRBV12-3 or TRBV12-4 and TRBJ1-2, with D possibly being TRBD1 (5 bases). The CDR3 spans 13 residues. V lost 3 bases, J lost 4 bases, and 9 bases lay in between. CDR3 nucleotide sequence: TGTGCCAGCAGTTTTTTGGGGGTCTATGGCTACACCTTC. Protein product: CASSFLGVYGYTF.

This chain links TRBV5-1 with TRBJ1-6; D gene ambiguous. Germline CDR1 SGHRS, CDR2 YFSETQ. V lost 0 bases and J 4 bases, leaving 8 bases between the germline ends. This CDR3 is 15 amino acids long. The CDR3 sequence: CASSLAARYNSPLHF. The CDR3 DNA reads TGCGCCAGCAGCTTGGCGGCCAGGTATAATTCACCCCTCCACTTT.

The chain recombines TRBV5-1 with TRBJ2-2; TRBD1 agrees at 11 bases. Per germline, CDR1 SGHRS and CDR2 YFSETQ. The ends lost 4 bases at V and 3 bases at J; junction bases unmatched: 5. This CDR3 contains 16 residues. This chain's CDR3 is CASSQGQGDDTGELFF. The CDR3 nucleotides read TGCGCCAGCAGCCAGGGACAGGGGGACGACACCGGGGAGCTGTTTTTT.

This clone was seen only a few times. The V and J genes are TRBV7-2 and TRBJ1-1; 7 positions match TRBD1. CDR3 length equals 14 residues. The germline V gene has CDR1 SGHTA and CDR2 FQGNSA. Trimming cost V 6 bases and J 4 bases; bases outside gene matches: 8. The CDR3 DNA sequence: TGTGCCAGCAGGTTTCAGGGGGGAGGCACTGAAGCTTTCTTT. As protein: CASRFQGGGTEAFF.

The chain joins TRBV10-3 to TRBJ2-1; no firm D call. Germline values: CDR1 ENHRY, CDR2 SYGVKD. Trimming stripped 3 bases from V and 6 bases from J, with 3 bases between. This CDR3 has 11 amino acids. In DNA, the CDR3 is TGTGCCATCAGTGATCTCAATGAGCAGTTCTTC. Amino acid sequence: CAISDLNEQFF.

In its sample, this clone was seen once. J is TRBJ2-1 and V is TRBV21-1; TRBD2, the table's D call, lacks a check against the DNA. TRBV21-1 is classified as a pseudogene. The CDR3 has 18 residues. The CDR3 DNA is TGTGCCAGCAGCAAAGAAAGGGAGGCTGGGCACACACACAATGAGCAGTTCTTC. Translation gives CASSKEREAGHTHNEQFF.

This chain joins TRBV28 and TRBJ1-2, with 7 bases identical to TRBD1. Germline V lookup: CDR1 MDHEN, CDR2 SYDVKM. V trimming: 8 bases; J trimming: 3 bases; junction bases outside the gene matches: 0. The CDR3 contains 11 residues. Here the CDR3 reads CASQGDYGYTF. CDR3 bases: TGTGCCAGCCAGGGGGACTATGGCTACACCTTC.